These 3 T cell receptor beta chains were sequenced from one sample in a study of shared clonotypes between healthy human individuals. The repertoire was sequenced with immunoSEQ multiplex PCR; TCRdb's copy has only in-frame clones and lacks some. The profile shows about 1 million clones, 65% to 75% of them singletons. The sequencing input was memory CD4+ T cells sorted from blood. Described subset: CD45RA-negative fraction. The receptors derive from a young man in good health.

Of note for this clone: One end of the junction fails to match germline, which may point to a read error. In nucleotides, the CDR3 is TGCGCCAGCAGTGGCACTAGCGGGAGAGAGGCCCAGTACTTC. This sequence encodes CASSGTSGREAQYF. V usage is TRBV10-2 and J usage is TRBJ2-5, with 11 positions matching TRBD2. Germline-derived CDR1 and CDR2 are WSHSY and SAAADI. This CDR3 comprises 14 residues.

The chain has TRBV10-3 and TRBJ1-2, with 8 bases lining up with TRBD1. Germline loops: CDR1 ENHRY, CDR2 SYGVKD. With 11 bases clipped from V and 6 bases from J, the junction kept 5 bases outside the gene matches. CDR3 size: 11 residues. DNA of the CDR3: TGTGCCTCCACAGGGGGGAATGGCTACACCTTC. Translating gives CASTGGNGYTF.

The chain links TRBV7-3 to TRBJ1-2; 7 positions agree with TRBD1. The germline CDR1 and CDR2 sequences are SGHTA and FQGTGA. This CDR3 contains 15 residues. V was pared by 4 bases and J by 2 bases, with 7 bases of the junction left unmatched. The chain's CDR3 is CASSSSGTDNYGYTF. CDR3 coding DNA: TGTGCCAGCAGCTCTTCCGGGACAGACAACTATGGCTACACCTTC. The complete variable domain, with remaining parts taken from reference TRBV7-3 and TRBJ1-2, reads GAGVSQTPSNKVTEKGKYVELRCDPISGHTALYWYRQSLGQGPEFLIYFQGTGAADDSGLPNDRFFAVRPEGSVSTLKIQRTERGDSAVYLCASSSSGTDNYGYTFGSGTRLTVV.